The 19 T cell receptor beta chains below all came from one sample that was sequenced in a study of T cell repertoires in cytomegalovirus infection. The antigens for these receptors are not known. MiXCR, applied by TCRdb to the reads, yields one record per CDR3 protein. The sample gives hundreds of thousands of distinct CDR3 sequences, about two fifths of which show up once; about 39% is in the top ten. The specimen comprised cultured PBMCs, sampled from culture after CMV antigen stimulation. The receptors were sampled from a human donor in good health (CMV status not recorded). Some clones in this sample may be carry-over from other donors' samples.

The J gene is TRBJ2-7, the V gene TRBV24-1; 11 bases match TRBD1. The CDR3 is 15 amino acids. The germline V gene encodes CDR1 KGHDR and CDR2 SFDVKD. V lost 3 bases, J lost 4 bases, and 4 bases stayed unmatched. CDR3 in amino acids: CATSDPGQGAYEQYF. As DNA, the CDR3 is TGTGCCACCAGTGATCCAGGACAGGGGGCGTACGAGCAGTACTTC.

This clonotype was counted many times. The rearrangement links TRBV7-8 to TRBJ1-2; no reliable D call. Between the trimmed V and J ends, which lost 5 bases and 3 bases, there was a span of 13 bases. This CDR3 spans 14 amino acids. Looked up from germline, CDR1 is SGHVS and CDR2 is FQNEAQ. The CDR3 reads CASSQGLGYYGYTF. CDR3 sequence (DNA): TGTGCCAGCAGCCAAGGCTTGGGCTACTATGGCTACACCTTC. The variable domain in full, with the rest retrieved from reference TRBV7-8 and TRBJ1-2, is GAGVSQSPRYKVAKRGQDVALRCDPISGHVSLFWYQQALGQGPEFLTYFQNEAQLDKSGLPSDRFFAERPEGSVSTLKIQRTQQEDSAVYLCASSQGLGYYGYTFGSGTRLTVV.

The chain links TRBV6-5 to TRBJ2-3, with 9 bases that match TRBD2. Trimming took 5 bases from V and 11 from J; bases not matched to a gene: 17. CDR3 size: 16 residues. Germline V gene sequence: CDR1 MNHEY, CDR2 SVGAGI. The CDR3 DNA is TGTGCCAGCAGTGCCTCGACTAGCGGACTTGGCCCAAGGCAGTATTTT. Protein product: CASSASTSGLGPRQYF.

Points on this clonotype: The junction differs from germline at one of its ends, possibly a read error. V is TRBV4-1 and J is TRBJ1-3, with D possibly being TRBD1 (5 bases). CDR1 MGHRA and CDR2 YSYEKL come from the germline V gene. The CDR3 contains 15 residues. This CDR3 reads CASRWEGSSGNTIYF. CDR3 DNA sequence: TGTGCCAGCAGGTGGGAGGGGTCCTCTGGAAACACCATATATTTT.

The rearrangement links TRBV6-5 to TRBJ2-1; 9 nucleotides align to TRBD2. Germline CDR1 is MNHEY and CDR2 is SVGAGI. The junction had 5 bases not matched to a gene; V was cut back by 0 bases and J by 2 bases. This CDR3 has 17 residues. DNA for the CDR3: TGTGCCAGCAGTTACTCGAGTCTAGCGGGAACCTACAATGAGCAGTTCTTC. This codes for CASSYSSLAGTYNEQFF.

The rearrangement links TRBV12-3 or TRBV12-4 to TRBJ1-5, with D possibly TRBD1 on 5 matching bases. The CDR3 runs to 15 residues. The V and J ends lost 7 bases and 7 bases respectively, with 20 bases between them. The CDR3: CASTKTPGLGQPQHF. In DNA, the CDR3 is TGTGCCAGCACCAAAACCCCAGGGTTGGGACAGCCCCAGCATTTT.

CDR3 loop: CASSLENLLYQETQYF. The CDR3, as DNA: TGTGCCAGCAGCTTAGAAAACTTGCTGTACCAAGAGACCCAGTACTTC. The chain carries TRBV7-8 and TRBJ2-5; D is uncertain. The V end was cut by 1 base, the J end by 0 bases, with 12 bases between. The germline V gene encodes CDR1 SGHVS and CDR2 FQNEAQ. The CDR3 length is 16 residues.

This clonotype was counted only a few times. The chain joins TRBV6-6 to TRBJ1-4; TRBD1 might be the D (5 bases). Germline-derived CDR1 and CDR2 are MNHNY and SVGAGI (reference sequence). Trimming removed 0 bases at V and 11 bases at J, with 10 bases between. The length of the CDR3 is 13 residues. The CDR3 is CASSYSEWGKLFF. In nucleotides, the CDR3 is TGTGCCAGCAGTTACTCAGAGTGGGGGAAACTGTTTTTT.

The CDR3 reads CATSTLSFRISLLNYGYTF. The DNA for the CDR3 is TGTGCCACCAGCACCCTCTCCTTCAGGATATCCCTACTTAACTATGGCTACACCTTC. The genes are TRBV15 and TRBJ1-2; D is ambiguous. CDR3 length: 19 residues. CDR1 LNHNV and CDR2 YYDKDF come from the germline V gene (reference sequence). Trimming pared 4 bases from V and 1 base from J, leaving 25 bases between.

This clonotype has a handful of counts. The rearrangement uses TRBV7-2 and TRBJ2-5; no reliable D call. Germline CDR1 is SGHTA and CDR2 is FQGNSA. The CDR3 extends over 11 amino acids. V was trimmed by 3 bases and J by 7 bases, leaving 6 bases between them. In DNA form, the CDR3 reads TGTGCCAGCAGCTTCTTCGGGACCCAGTACTTC. Translation: CASSFFGTQYF. The variable domain in full, completed from reference TRBV7-2 and TRBJ2-5, reads GAGVSQSPSNKVTEKGKDVELRCDPISGHTALYWYRQSLGQGLEFLIYFQGNSAPDKSGLPSDRFSAERTGGSVSTLTIQRTQQEDSAVYLCASSFFGTQYFGPGTRLLVL.

The genes are TRBV7-4 and TRBJ2-7; TRBD1 aligns across 8 bases. Germline V lookup: CDR1 SGHVT, CDR2 SQSDAQ. With 3 bases clipped from V and 5 bases from J, the junction kept 6 bases outside the gene matches. This CDR3 is built from 14 residues. The CDR3 loop is CASSFRTGKDEQYF. The DNA for the CDR3 is TGTGCCAGCAGCTTTCGGACAGGGAAAGACGAGCAGTACTTC.

This chain connects TRBV7-6 to TRBJ2-5; D is possibly TRBD2 (6 bases). The CDR3 runs to 15 residues. Trimming pared 3 bases from V and 5 bases from J, leaving 16 bases between. Germline V lookup: CDR1 SGHVS, CDR2 FNYEAQ. The CDR3 DNA reads TGTGCCAGCAGCTTCGGGGGAGCGAATGGCGAGACCCAGTACTTC. As protein: CASSFGGANGETQYF.

This clonotype was counted at least ten times. The chain's CDR3 is CASSLVPSHEQFF. The CDR3 DNA reads TGTGCCAGCAGCCTCGTCCCATCGCACGAGCAGTTCTTC. The chain employs TRBV7-2 and TRBJ2-1; D not certain. V was shortened by 5 bases and J by 10 bases, with 15 bases between the two germline ends. The V gene's germline CDR1 is SGHTA and CDR2 FQGNSA. The CDR3 loop spans 13 amino acids.

The chain joins TRBV12-3 or TRBV12-4 to TRBJ2-1, with 12 bases matching TRBD2. The V segment lost 8 bases and the J segment 9 bases; nucleotides outside the gene matches: 14. This CDR3 has 16 amino acids. The CDR3 coding sequence is TGTGCCAGCGGCCCGACTAGCGGGGGTTTCGGAGGTGAGCAGTTCTTC. It yields the protein CASGPTSGGFGGEQFF.

This chain connects TRBV6-5 to TRBJ2-1; 16 nucleotides align to TRBD2. The V gene end was trimmed by 7 bases and the J gene end by 1 base; junction bases not matched to a gene: 10. Germline V gene sequence: CDR1 MNHEY, CDR2 SVGAGI. The CDR3 is 19 residues long. The CDR3 here is CASTTAGLAGGKSYNEQFF. CDR3 DNA sequence: TGTGCCAGCACTACGGCGGGACTAGCGGGGGGGAAATCCTACAATGAGCAGTTCTTC.

The chain is built from TRBV15 and TRBJ2-1; 8 bases align to TRBD1. With V trimmed by 0 bases and J by 4 bases, 5 bases remained unmatched. The germline V gene encodes CDR1 LNHNV and CDR2 YYDKDF (reference sequence). The CDR3 spans 16 residues. Here the CDR3 DNA reads TGTGCCACCAGCAGAGATCCGCAGGGGGCTTACAATGAGCAGTTCTTC. Its translation: CATSRDPQGAYNEQFF. The entire variable domain, with the rest obtained from reference TRBV15 and TRBJ2-1, is as follows: DAMVIQNPRYQVTQFGKPVTLSCSQTLNHNVMYWYQQKSSQAPKLLFHYYDKDFNNEADTPDNFQSRRPNTSFCFLDIRSPGLGDTAMYLCATSRDPQGAYNEQFFGPGTRLTVL.

This clonotype appeared a few times. This chain links TRBV19 with TRBJ1-6, with a tentative D call TRBD1 (5 bases). CDR1 is LNHDA and CDR2 is SQIVND in the germline V gene (reference sequence). Trimming left V 5 bases short and J 8 bases short, with 25 bases between. CDR3 length: 18 amino acids. CDR3 sequence (DNA): TGTGCCAGTAGTCCCGGAGGGCTCCGACGGCGGGGGGATTCACCCCTCCACTTT. Translated, it gives CASSPGGLRRRGDSPLHF.

The V gene is TRBV20-1, the J gene TRBJ1-1; D is possibly TRBD1 (5 bases). Germline V gene data show CDR1 as DFQATT and CDR2 as SNEGSKA (reference sequence). V was shortened by 4 bases and J by 0 bases, with 9 bases between the two germline ends. This CDR3 region has 13 residues. DNA of the CDR3: TGCAGTGCTACCCGACAGCTGAACACTGAAGCTTTCTTT. It encodes CSATRQLNTEAFF.

This clonotype was found once. The chain has TRBV5-1 and TRBJ2-5; 10 bases fit TRBD1. V lost 7 bases to trimming and J lost 4 bases; unmatched junction nucleotides: 13. This CDR3 has 16 amino acids. CDR1 and CDR2 from the germline V gene are SGHRS and YFSETQ. DNA for the CDR3: TGCGCCAGCTGGGATGACAGGGGGCCTCCCGGAGAGACCCAGTACTTC. Its protein product is CASWDDRGPPGETQYF.